This T cell receptor (beta chain) was retrieved from a study of spatial heterogeneity in lung cancer. The sample's time point: blood at routine non-recurrence follow-up after resection. Material for sequencing was whole RNA from tumor, nontumor lung or frozen PBMC, left unsorted. This clonotype appeared a few times. One entry per CDR3 protein, called by TCRdb with MiXCR from the 5' RACE reads. The sample lists roughly 120,000 distinct CDR3 sequences, 10% to 15% occurring once. The source was PBMCs, collected at follow-up. The sequence was obtained from a male donor with early-stage non-small cell lung cancer.

The CDR3 is CASSQDRGNSPLHF. CDR3 sequence (DNA): TGTGCCAGCAGCCAGGACAGGGGTAATTCACCCCTCCACTTT. V and J are TRBV3-1 and TRBJ1-6; 9 bases are a match to TRBD1. The germline V gene encodes CDR1 LGHDT and CDR2 YNNKEL (reference sequence). CDR3 length: 14 amino acids. V trimming: 3 bases; J trimming: 6 bases; junction bases outside the gene matches: 0.